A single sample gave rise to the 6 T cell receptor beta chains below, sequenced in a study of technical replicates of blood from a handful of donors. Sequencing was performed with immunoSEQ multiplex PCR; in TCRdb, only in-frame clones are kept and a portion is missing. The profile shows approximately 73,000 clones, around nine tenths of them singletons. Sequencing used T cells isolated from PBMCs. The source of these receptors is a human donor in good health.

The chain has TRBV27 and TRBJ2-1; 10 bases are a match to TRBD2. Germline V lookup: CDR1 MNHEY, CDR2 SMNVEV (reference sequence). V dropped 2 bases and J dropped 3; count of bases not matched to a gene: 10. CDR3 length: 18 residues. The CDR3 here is CASSLNNPTSGIYNEQFF. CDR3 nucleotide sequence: TGTGCCAGCAGTTTAAACAACCCTACTAGCGGGATCTACAATGAGCAGTTCTTC.

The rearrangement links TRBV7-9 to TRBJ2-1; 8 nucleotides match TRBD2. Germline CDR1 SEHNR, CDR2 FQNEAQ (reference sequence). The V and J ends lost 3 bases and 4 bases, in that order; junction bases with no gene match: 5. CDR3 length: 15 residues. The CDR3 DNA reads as TGTGCCAGCAGCTTCACCAGCGGGAGTTACAATGAGCAGTTCTTC. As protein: CASSFTSGSYNEQFF.

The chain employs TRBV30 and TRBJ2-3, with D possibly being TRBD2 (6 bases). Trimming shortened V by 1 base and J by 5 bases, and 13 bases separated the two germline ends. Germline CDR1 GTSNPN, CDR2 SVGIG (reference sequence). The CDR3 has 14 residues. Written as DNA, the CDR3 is TGTGCCTGGAGTGAATTCCGGGACTTAGATACGCAGTATTTT. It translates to CAWSEFRDLDTQYF.

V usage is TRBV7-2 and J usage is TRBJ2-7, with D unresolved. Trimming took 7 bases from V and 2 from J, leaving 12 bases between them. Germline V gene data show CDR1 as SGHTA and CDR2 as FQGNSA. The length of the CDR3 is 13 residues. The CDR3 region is CASTASIPYEQYF. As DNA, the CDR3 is TGTGCCAGCACCGCCTCTATTCCCTACGAGCAGTACTTC. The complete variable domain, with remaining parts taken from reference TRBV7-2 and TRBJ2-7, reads GAGVSQSPSNKVTEKGKDVELRCDPISGHTALYWYRQSLGQGLEFLIYFQGNSAPDKSGLPSDRFSAERTGGSVSTLTIQRTQQEDSAVYLCASTASIPYEQYFGPGTRLTVT.

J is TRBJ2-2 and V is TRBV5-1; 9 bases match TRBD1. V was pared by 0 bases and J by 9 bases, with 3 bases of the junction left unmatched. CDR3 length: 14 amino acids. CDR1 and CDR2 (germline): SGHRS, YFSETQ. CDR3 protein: CASSLAGQGRELFF. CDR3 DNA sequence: TGCGCCAGCAGCTTGGCCGGACAGGGGCGGGAGCTGTTTTTT. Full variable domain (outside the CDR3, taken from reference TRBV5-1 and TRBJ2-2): KAGVTQTPRYLIKTRGQQVTLSCSPISGHRSVSWYQQTPGQGLQFLFEYFSETQRNKGNFPGRFSGRQFSNSRSEMNVSTLELGDSALYLCASSLAGQGRELFFGEGSRLTVL.

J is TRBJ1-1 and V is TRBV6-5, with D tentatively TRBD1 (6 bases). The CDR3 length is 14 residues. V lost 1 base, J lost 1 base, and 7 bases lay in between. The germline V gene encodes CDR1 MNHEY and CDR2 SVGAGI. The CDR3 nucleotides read TGTGCCAGCAGTTACTTGGACAGGAACACTGAAGCTTTCTTT. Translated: CASSYLDRNTEAFF.